Listed below are T cell receptor beta chains from one sample, sequenced in a study of shared clonotypes between healthy human individuals. TCRdb's copy holds only in-frame clones and misses some; the assay was immunoSEQ multiplex PCR. Of fewer than 650,000 clones listed, around 80% are singletons. Sequenced sample: PBMCs. These TCRs come from a middle-aged woman in good health. Some clones in this sample may be carry-over from other donors' samples. Both conserved end residues are part of each CDR3.

V gene,CDR3 protein
TRBV27,CASSPNRQGDHEKLFF
TRBV9,CASSVGTGNQPQHF
TRBV7-2,CASSLVAENTDTQYF
TRBV16,CASSQSRWGNEQFF
TRBV4-2,CASSQPGTDNTEAFF
TRBV6-5,CASSYSTGGDTEAFF
TRBV7-6,CASSSRLVAEQFF
TRBV2,CASSRLAGGTGELFF
TRBV6-5,CASQTSGNTIYF
TRBV28,CASSYRTSIGDTQYF
TRBV2,CASSPRRGTNTGELFF
TRBV28,CASRPQNYGYTF
TRBV9,CASSVDNEQFF
TRBV30,CAWTQGSGANVLTF